This record concerns one TCR beta chain sequence. Time point meaning: pretreatment peripheral blood. Data came from immunoSEQ multiplex PCR; TCRdb stores just in-frame clones and leaves some out. The data contain about 79,000 clones, around 81% of them singletons. This record belongs to a study of PD-L1 blockade in urothelial cancer. The CDR3 covers 14 residues. CDR1 KGHSH and CDR2 LQKENI come from the germline V gene. Trimming removed 1 base at V and 5 bases at J, with 11 bases between. This clonotype was obtained from a man in his forties or fifties with urothelial cancer. Here the sequenced sample was PBMCs, taken around atezolizumab (anti-PD-L1) treatment. The V call is TRBV18, the J call TRBJ1-1; D uncertain. The CDR3: CASSPLGEGTEAFF. The CDR3 DNA is TGTGCCAGCTCACCACTCGGGGAAGGAACTGAAGCTTTCTTT.